Each of the 29 T cell receptor beta chains below was sequenced from the same sample in a study of blood T cell repertoires in COVID-19. TCRdb's table, derived via immunoSEQ multiplex PCR, lists solely in-frame clones and lacks some. The sample includes 110,000 or so clones, over 70% seen only once; the top ten take about 1.4%. The material sequenced was peripheral blood. These receptors originate from a man aged 45 to 65 with acute or convalescent COVID-19.

The V gene is TRBV6-5, the J gene TRBJ1-4; D gene unclear. V dropped 0 bases and J dropped 4 bases, with 12 bases sitting between them. The CDR3 sequence is 16 residues long. In germline, CDR1 is MNHEY, CDR2 SVGAGI. DNA for the CDR3: TGTGCCAGCAGTTACTCGATAAGCAGGATTAATGAAAAACTGTTTTTT. Translating gives CASSYSISRINEKLFF.

V usage is TRBV11-1 and J usage is TRBJ1-1; TRBD1 agrees at 11 bases. Germline CDR1 and CDR2: SGHAT and FQDESV (reference sequence). This CDR3 contains 15 residues. V gave up 5 bases and J gave up 5 bases; unmatched junction bases: 7. As DNA, the CDR3 is TGTGCCAGCAGCACCGGACAGGGGGCGTGGACTGAAGCTTTCTTT. This sequence encodes CASSTGQGAWTEAFF.

The chain is built from TRBV5-6 and TRBJ2-1; 8 nucleotides line up with TRBD1. CDR3 length: 13 residues. Germline CDR1 reads SGHDT; CDR2 reads YYEEEE. Unmatched junction bases numbered 5, after V lost 4 bases and J lost 8 bases. The CDR3 region is CASSTGQGDEQFF. The CDR3 nucleotides read TGTGCCAGCAGCACCGGACAGGGCGATGAGCAGTTCTTC.

Sample share makes this clone medium-sized. The V call is TRBV29-1, the J call TRBJ1-1; 8 bases align to TRBD1. This CDR3 spans 14 amino acids. Germline-derived CDR1 and CDR2 are SQVTM and ANQGSEA. The V gene end was trimmed by 0 bases and the J gene end by 7 bases; junction bases not matched to a gene: 7. The CDR3: CSVEDPDRGGEAFF. DNA of the CDR3: TGCAGCGTTGAAGACCCTGACAGGGGCGGTGAAGCTTTCTTT.

The CDR3: CATSRVADSSTDTQYF. The CDR3 coding sequence is TGTGCCACCAGCAGAGTGGCAGACTCTAGCACAGATACGCAGTATTTT. V gene TRBV15 combines with J gene TRBJ2-3; D is ambiguous. Germline CDR1 reads LNHNV; CDR2 reads YYDKDF (reference sequence). The CDR3 loop spans 16 amino acids. V lost 1 base, J lost 0 bases, and 11 bases lay in between.

V and J are TRBV30 and TRBJ1-6; a weak D match, TRBD1 (6 bases). Germline V CDR1 and CDR2: GTSNPN, SVGIG (reference sequence). This CDR3 is built from 14 residues. Deletions cut 8 bases from V and 7 bases from J, with 18 bases between. The CDR3 protein is CAGDNRDNNSPLHF. The CDR3, as DNA: TGTGCCGGGGACAACCGGGACAACAATTCACCCCTCCACTTT.

In this sample, this clone turned up a few times. The chain combines TRBV7-9 with TRBJ1-6, with D tentatively TRBD1 (6 bases). V was shortened by 1 base and J by 7 bases, with 11 bases between the two germline ends. This CDR3 is built from 15 residues. Germline CDR1 reads SEHNR; CDR2 reads FQNEAQ (reference sequence). The CDR3 DNA reads as TGTGCCAGCAGCTTAGGAGCCACAGGGAATTCACCCCTCCACTTT. Residues: CASSLGATGNSPLHF.

The gene calls are TRBV15 and TRBJ2-3; TRBD2 might be the D (6 bases). The CDR3 has 17 residues. Germline values: CDR1 LNHNV, CDR2 YYDKDF (reference sequence). Trimming stripped 2 bases from V and 2 bases from J, with 17 bases between. In DNA form, the CDR3 reads TGTGCCACCAGCAGACGGTGGGGGGTCGAAAACACAGATACGCAGTATTTT. It translates to CATSRRWGVENTDTQYF.

J is TRBJ1-1 and V is TRBV29-1; D not certain. Germline values: CDR1 SQVTM, CDR2 ANQGSEA. The CDR3 runs to 11 residues. Deletions cut 3 bases from V and 7 bases from J, with 9 bases between. The CDR3 DNA is TGCAGCGTTGATCCCGGGAATGAAGCTTTCTTT. This translates into CSVDPGNEAFF.

The genes are TRBV11-2 and TRBJ1-1; 9 positions agree with TRBD1. This CDR3 has 17 residues. V gave up 5 bases and J gave up 2 bases; unmatched junction bases: 12. The germline V gene has CDR1 SGHAT and CDR2 FQNNGV. The CDR3 sequence: CASSPGTGRRVNTEAFF. CDR3 bases: TGTGCCAGCAGCCCCGGGACAGGGCGAAGAGTAAACACTGAAGCTTTCTTT.

V and J are TRBV2 and TRBJ1-2; D is unresolved. This CDR3 contains 12 residues. Trimming took 4 bases from V and 6 from J, leaving 9 bases between them. Germline loops: CDR1 SNHLY, CDR2 FYNNEI. The CDR3 DNA reads TGTGCCAGCAGTGGGCATGCCGATGGCTACACCTTC. Translation: CASSGHADGYTF.

The chain links TRBV27 to TRBJ2-7; D perhaps matches TRBD2 (7 bases). The CDR3 is 14 residues long. The germline V gene encodes CDR1 MNHEY and CDR2 SMNVEV (reference sequence). V was cut by 3 bases and J by 3 bases, with 12 bases left in between. The DNA for the CDR3 is TGTGCCAGCAGTTTCTTAGGGGGGGGCTACGAGCAGTACTTC. Protein product: CASSFLGGGYEQYF.

V is TRBV29-1 and J is TRBJ1-1; D may be TRBD1 (6 bases). There are 14 residues in the CDR3. The germline CDR1 and CDR2 sequences are SQVTM and ANQGSEA. The V and J ends lost 6 bases and 6 bases respectively, with 20 bases between them. As DNA, the CDR3 is TGCAGCGTCTATCGGACAGTTGGGGCGGCTGAAGCTTTCTTT. Protein sequence: CSVYRTVGAAEAFF. The whole variable domain, filled in from reference TRBV29-1 and TRBJ1-1, reads SAVISQKPSRDICQRGTSLTIQCQVDSQVTMMFWYRQQPGQSLTLIATANQGSEATYESGFVIDKFPISRPNLTFSTLTVSNMSPEDSSIYLCSVYRTVGAAEAFFGQGTRLTVV.

The chain joins TRBV27 to TRBJ2-7, with 14 bases fitting TRBD2. The CDR3 spans 15 residues. In germline, CDR1 is MNHEY, CDR2 SMNVEV (reference sequence). J gave up 3 bases and V 6 bases, and 4 bases lay outside the gene matches. CDR3 region: CASRGTSGGYYEQYF. DNA for the CDR3: TGTGCCAGCAGGGGGACTAGCGGGGGCTACTACGAGCAGTACTTC.

This chain uses TRBV6-5 with TRBJ2-3, with D possibly TRBD1 on 6 matching bases. The germline V gene has CDR1 MNHEY and CDR2 SVGAGI. V was cut by 6 bases and J by 3 bases, with 16 bases left in between. The CDR3 length is 15 residues. For the CDR3, the DNA is TGTGCCAGCAGGCCCCCAGGGGCGAGAACAGATACGCAGTATTTT. Its protein product is CASRPPGARTDTQYF.

V is TRBV9 and J is TRBJ2-3; TRBD2 matches at 11 bases. The junction had 13 bases not matched to a gene; V was cut back by 4 bases and J by 0 bases. Germline V lookup: CDR1 SGDLS, CDR2 YYNGEE. This CDR3 contains 19 residues. The CDR3 loop reads CASSISWLAGGSSTDTQYF. CDR3 DNA sequence: TGTGCCAGCAGCATCTCTTGGCTAGCGGGGGGATCTAGCACAGATACGCAGTATTTT.

This chain joins TRBV18 and TRBJ2-6, with a tentative D call TRBD1 (5 bases). There are 18 residues in the CDR3. CDR1 is KGHSH, CDR2 LQKENI, per germline. Trimming cost V 0 bases and J 0 bases, with 12 bases left between them. The CDR3 DNA is TGTGCCAGCTCACCACCGGCAGGGCAGAGCTCTGGGGCCAACGTCCTGACTTTC. This codes for CASSPPAGQSSGANVLTF. Filled out from reference TRBV18 and TRBJ2-6, the complete variable domain reads NAGVMQNPRHLVRRRGQEARLRCSPMKGHSHVYWYRQLPEEGLKFMVYLQKENIIDESGMPKERFSAEFPKEGPSILRIQQVVRGDSAAYFCASSPPAGQSSGANVLTFGAGSRLTVL.

The genes are TRBV7-9 and TRBJ1-3; TRBD1 matches at 7 bases. The junction had 4 bases not matched to a gene; V was cut back by 5 bases and J by 0 bases. Germline V lookup: CDR1 SEHNR, CDR2 FQNEAQ (reference sequence). CDR3 length: 15 residues. CDR3 region: CASSPGTASGNTIYF. CDR3 bases: TGTGCCAGCAGCCCGGGGACAGCCTCTGGAAACACCATATATTTT.

The chain recombines TRBV19 with TRBJ1-2; D call uncertain. The CDR3 consists of 15 residues. The germline V gene encodes CDR1 LNHDA and CDR2 SQIVND (reference sequence). The germline V and J ends were trimmed by 3 bases and 5 bases, with 16 bases remaining between them. As DNA, the CDR3 is TGTGCCAGTAGTATCTTGGTCGACGGAGAATATGGCTACACCTTC. Translating it yields CASSILVDGEYGYTF.

The rearrangement joins TRBV6-6 to TRBJ1-5, with D unclear. The CDR3 runs to 14 residues. Trimming took 7 bases from V and 4 from J, leaving 14 bases between them. The germline gives CDR1 MNHNY, CDR2 SVGAGI (reference sequence). The CDR3 reads CASTLQPGNQPQHF. In nucleotides, the CDR3 is TGTGCCAGCACGCTACAGCCGGGGAATCAGCCCCAGCATTTT.

This clone was counted a single time. This chain links TRBV6-5 with TRBJ1-1; D is unresolved. From germline, CDR1 is MNHEY and CDR2 SVGAGI. The V end was cut by 6 bases, the J end by 5 bases, with 16 bases between. This CDR3 has 14 residues. DNA of the CDR3: TGTGCCAGCAGCACACGTGGGCCGGGGACTGAAGCTTTCTTT. Amino acid sequence: CASSTRGPGTEAFF.

The rearrangement links TRBV9 to TRBJ1-3; a weak D match, TRBD1 (5 bases). Trimming pared 4 bases from V and 0 bases from J, leaving 8 bases between. Germline V gives CDR1 SGDLS, CDR2 YYNGEE. The CDR3 runs 14 residues. This CDR3 is CASSYTGSGNTIYF. The DNA for the CDR3 is TGTGCCAGCAGCTACACAGGCTCTGGAAACACCATATATTTT.

The chain is built from TRBV19 and TRBJ1-5; tentative D call: TRBD1 (6 bases). The V end was cut by 6 bases, the J end by 8 bases, with 20 bases between. CDR1 is LNHDA, CDR2 SQIVND, per germline (reference sequence). The CDR3 contains 15 residues. CDR3 in DNA: TGTGCCAGTAGGACCACAGGGACCTCCGGAGAGCCCCAGCATTTT. It is translated as CASRTTGTSGEPQHF. Full variable domain (rest looked up from reference TRBV19 and TRBJ1-5): DGGITQSPKYLFRKEGQNVTLSCEQNLNHDAMYWYRQDPGQGLRLIYYSQIVNDFQKGDIAEGYSVSREKKESFPLTVTSAQKNPTAFYLCASRTTGTSGEPQHFGDGTRLSIL.

The J gene is TRBJ2-2, the V gene TRBV5-1; D unresolved. The CDR3 length is 16 residues. With 1 base removed from V and 5 bases from J, the gap between germline ends came to 15 bases. The germline gives CDR1 SGHRS, CDR2 YFSETQ. The CDR3: CASSLSGRQGTGELFF. DNA of the CDR3: TGCGCCAGCAGCTTGTCAGGCCGACAAGGAACCGGGGAGCTGTTTTTT. Full variable domain (outside the CDR3, taken from reference TRBV5-1 and TRBJ2-2): KAGVTQTPRYLIKTRGQQVTLSCSPISGHRSVSWYQQTPGQGLQFLFEYFSETQRNKGNFPGRFSGRQFSNSRSEMNVSTLELGDSALYLCASSLSGRQGTGELFFGEGSRLTVL.

The chain carries TRBV28 and TRBJ2-7; D uncertain. The CDR3 loop spans 15 amino acids. Germline V lookup: CDR1 MDHEN, CDR2 SYDVKM. V was clipped by 5 bases and J by 3 bases, with 17 bases between them. The CDR3 DNA reads as TGTGCCAGCAGTAGCAGACAATCAATAGTCTACGAGCAGTACTTC. Encoded protein: CASSSRQSIVYEQYF.

The genes are TRBV24-1 and TRBJ1-5; D gene ambiguous. This CDR3 region has 13 residues. The germline gives CDR1 KGHDR, CDR2 SFDVKD. V was clipped by 4 bases and J by 11 bases, with 14 bases between them. The CDR3 spells CATSEELSAAQHF. CDR3 nucleotide sequence: TGTGCCACCAGTGAAGAGTTATCAGCGGCCCAGCATTTT.

The chain links TRBV19 to TRBJ1-2; 7 nucleotides align to TRBD1. Germline V gene lookup returns CDR1 LNHDA and CDR2 SQIVND (reference sequence). CDR3 length equals 14 residues. V trimming: 9 bases; J trimming: 5 bases; junction bases outside the gene matches: 12. The CDR3 coding sequence is TGTGCCAGCGCCAAAGGACAGGTGGTGTATGGCTACACCTTC. As protein: CASAKGQVVYGYTF. The whole variable domain, filled in from reference TRBV19 and TRBJ1-2, reads DGGITQSPKYLFRKEGQNVTLSCEQNLNHDAMYWYRQDPGQGLRLIYYSQIVNDFQKGDIAEGYSVSREKKESFPLTVTSAQKNPTAFYLCASAKGQVVYGYTFGSGTRLTVV.

The DNA for the CDR3 is TGTGCCAGCTCCCAACAGGGGTACCTTGGCTACACCTTC. It translates to CASSQQGYLGYTF. This rearrangement joins TRBV18 to TRBJ1-2; 7 bases align to TRBD1. Germline CDR1 reads KGHSH; CDR2 reads LQKENI. The CDR3 is 13 residues long. J gave up 7 bases and V 6 bases, and 8 bases lay outside the gene matches.

The chain recombines TRBV28 with TRBJ1-4, with 9 nucleotides matching TRBD1. Germline V gives CDR1 MDHEN, CDR2 SYDVKM. V lost 5 bases to trimming and J lost 8 bases; unmatched junction nucleotides: 9. The CDR3 spans 15 residues. CDR3 amino acids: CASSTPGQGLEKLFF. CDR3 nucleotide sequence: TGTGCCAGCAGTACCCCAGGACAGGGGTTGGAAAAACTGTTTTTT.